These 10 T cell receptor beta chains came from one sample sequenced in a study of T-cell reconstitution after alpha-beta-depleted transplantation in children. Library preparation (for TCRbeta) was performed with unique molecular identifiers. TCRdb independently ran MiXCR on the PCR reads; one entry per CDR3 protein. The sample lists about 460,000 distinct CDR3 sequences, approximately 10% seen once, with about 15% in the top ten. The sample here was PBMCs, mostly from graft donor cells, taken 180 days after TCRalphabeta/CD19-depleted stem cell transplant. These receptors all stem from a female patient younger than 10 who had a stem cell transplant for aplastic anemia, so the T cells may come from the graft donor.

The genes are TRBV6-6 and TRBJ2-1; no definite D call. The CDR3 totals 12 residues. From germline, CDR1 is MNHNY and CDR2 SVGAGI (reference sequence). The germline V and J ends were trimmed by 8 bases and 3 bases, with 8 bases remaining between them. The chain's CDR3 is CASGEYYNEQFF. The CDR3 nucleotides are TGTGCCAGCGGGGAATACTACAATGAGCAGTTCTTC.

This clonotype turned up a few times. The CDR3 DNA sequence: TGTGCCAGCAGTTTATGGGGGTCCGATCAGCCCCAGCATTTT. As protein: CASSLWGSDQPQHF. The chain uses TRBV27 and TRBJ1-5, with D possibly TRBD1 on 5 matching bases. Germline CDR1 and CDR2: MNHEY and SMNVEV (reference sequence). Trimming took 1 base from V and 5 from J, leaving 9 bases between them. This CDR3 spans 14 amino acids.

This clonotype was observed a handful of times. For the CDR3, the DNA is TGCGCCAGCAGCGACGGACACAGGGGCTCCTACAATGAGCAGTTCTTC. Translated, it gives CASSDGHRGSYNEQFF. V and J are TRBV5-1 and TRBJ2-1; TRBD1 aligns across 7 bases. V was pared by 4 bases and J by 0 bases, with 7 bases of the junction left unmatched. CDR3 length: 16 residues. Germline-derived CDR1 and CDR2 are SGHRS and YFSETQ.

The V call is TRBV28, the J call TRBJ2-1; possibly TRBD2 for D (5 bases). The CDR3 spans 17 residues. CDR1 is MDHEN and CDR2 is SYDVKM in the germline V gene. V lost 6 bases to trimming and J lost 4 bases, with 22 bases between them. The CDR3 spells CASRPVPRGERYNEQFF. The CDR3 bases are TGTGCCAGCAGACCTGTCCCGAGAGGCGAGCGGTACAATGAGCAGTTCTTC.

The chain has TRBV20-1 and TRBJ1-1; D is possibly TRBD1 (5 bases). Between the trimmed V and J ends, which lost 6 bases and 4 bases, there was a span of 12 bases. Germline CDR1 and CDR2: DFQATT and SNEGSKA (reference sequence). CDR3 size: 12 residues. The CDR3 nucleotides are TGCAGTGCCCTCCCCGGGGCCACTGAAGCTTTCTTT. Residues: CSALPGATEAFF.

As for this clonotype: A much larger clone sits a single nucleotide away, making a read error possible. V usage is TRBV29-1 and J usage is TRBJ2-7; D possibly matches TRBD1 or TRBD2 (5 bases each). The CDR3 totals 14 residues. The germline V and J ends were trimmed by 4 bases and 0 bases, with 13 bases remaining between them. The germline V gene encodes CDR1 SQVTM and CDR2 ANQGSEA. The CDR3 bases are TGCAGCGTTGTGGGGCCAGGGACCTCCTACGAGCAGTACTTC. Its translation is CSVVGPGTSYEQYF.

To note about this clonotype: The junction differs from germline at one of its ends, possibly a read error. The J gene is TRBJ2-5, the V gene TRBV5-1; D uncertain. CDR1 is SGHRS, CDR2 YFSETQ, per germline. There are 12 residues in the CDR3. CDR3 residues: CASRFEGETQYF. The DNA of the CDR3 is TGCGCCAGCCGCTTTGAAGGAGAGACCCAGTACTTC.

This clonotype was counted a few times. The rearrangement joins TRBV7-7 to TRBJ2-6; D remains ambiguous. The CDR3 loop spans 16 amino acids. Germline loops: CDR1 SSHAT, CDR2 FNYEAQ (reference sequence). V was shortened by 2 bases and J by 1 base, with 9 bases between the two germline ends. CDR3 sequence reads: CASSLNPESGANVLTF. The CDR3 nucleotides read TGTGCCAGCAGCTTAAACCCCGAGTCTGGGGCCAACGTCCTGACTTTC.

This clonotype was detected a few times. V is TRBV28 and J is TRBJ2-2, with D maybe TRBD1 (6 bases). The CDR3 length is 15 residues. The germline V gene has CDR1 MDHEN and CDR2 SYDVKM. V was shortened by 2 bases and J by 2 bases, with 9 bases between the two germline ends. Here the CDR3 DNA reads TGTGCCAGCAGTTTACTGGACAGAAACACCGGGGAGCTGTTTTTT. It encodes CASSLLDRNTGELFF.

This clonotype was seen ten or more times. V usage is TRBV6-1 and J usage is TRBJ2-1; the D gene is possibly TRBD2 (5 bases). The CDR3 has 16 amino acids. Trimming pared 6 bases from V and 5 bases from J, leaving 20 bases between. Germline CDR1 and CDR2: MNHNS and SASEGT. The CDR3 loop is CASSRGLSNTDNEQFF. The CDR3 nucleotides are TGTGCCAGCAGCCGGGGATTATCAAACACCGACAATGAGCAGTTCTTC.